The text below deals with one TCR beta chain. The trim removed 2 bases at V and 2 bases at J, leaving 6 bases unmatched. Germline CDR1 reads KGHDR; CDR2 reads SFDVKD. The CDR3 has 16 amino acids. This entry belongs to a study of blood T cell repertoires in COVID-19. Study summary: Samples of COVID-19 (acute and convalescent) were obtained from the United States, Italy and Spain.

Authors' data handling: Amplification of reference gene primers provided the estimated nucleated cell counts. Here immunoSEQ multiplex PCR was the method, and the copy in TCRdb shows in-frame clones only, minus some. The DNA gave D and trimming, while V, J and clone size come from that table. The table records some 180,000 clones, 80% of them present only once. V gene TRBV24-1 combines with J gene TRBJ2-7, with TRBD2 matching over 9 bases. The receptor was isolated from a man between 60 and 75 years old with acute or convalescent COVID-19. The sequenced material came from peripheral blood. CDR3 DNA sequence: TGTGCCACCAGTGATTATAGCGGGAGTCCCCCCTACGAGCAGTACTTC. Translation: CATSDYSGSPPYEQYF.